The 10 T cell receptor beta chains below were found in one sample sequenced in a study of blood T cell repertoires in COVID-19 (dated by TCRdb to 2018 to 2021). Libraries came from the immunoSEQ multiplex PCR assay. Sourced from immuneACCESS, this table was stored by TCRdb with only in-frame sequences that have V and J called. A share of the clones is absent; for the studies checked, an unresolved V gene accounts for under half, and the remainder has no known explanation. This sample has around 150,000 clones in its table, and approximately 84% of those were observed once. Approximately 6.6% of the sample belongs to the ten largest clones. Sequencing used peripheral blood. Receptor source: a human donor in a cohort sampled during active COVID-19.

The J gene is TRBJ1-4, the V gene TRBV19, with D possibly being TRBD1 (6 bases). The V gene lost 5 bases and the J gene lost 4 bases, with 14 bases spanning the gap. Germline-derived CDR1 and CDR2 are LNHDA and SQIVND (reference sequence). The CDR3 is 15 residues long. In nucleotides, the CDR3 is TGTGCCAGTAGTGGGGGCGGGGGTTTTAATGAAAAACTGTTTTTT. Protein: CASSGGGGFNEKLFF.

This sequence joins TRBV7-2 and TRBJ2-2, with 8 bases fitting TRBD2. This CDR3 has 16 amino acids. CDR1 SGHTA and CDR2 FQGNSA come from the germline V gene. V was clipped by 4 bases and J by 6 bases; unmatched bases: 10. The CDR3 bases are TGTGCCAGCAGCTCCCGGGGGGGCCTCGGTTCCGGGGAGCTGTTTTTT. Translation gives CASSSRGGLGSGELFF.

The gene calls are TRBV5-4 and TRBJ2-5; 7 bases map to TRBD1. Germline values: CDR1 SGHNT, CDR2 YYREEE (reference sequence). The CDR3 is 16 residues long. V dropped 4 bases and J dropped 4; count of bases not matched to a gene: 13. The chain's CDR3 is CASSAYRGPKGETQYF. The CDR3 DNA reads as TGTGCCAGCAGCGCCTACAGGGGCCCAAAAGGAGAGACCCAGTACTTC.

V and J are TRBV29-1 and TRBJ1-3; the match to TRBD1 covers 7 bases. CDR1 SQVTM and CDR2 ANQGSEA come from the germline V gene. The CDR3 is made up of 15 amino acids. V shed 4 bases and J 2 bases; nucleotides not matched to a gene: 8. CDR3 nucleotide sequence: TGCAGCGTTGGATATACACAGGGGCCTGGAAACACCATATATTTT. The encoded protein is CSVGYTQGPGNTIYF.

The chain combines TRBV7-2 with TRBJ1-5; TRBD1 might be the D (5 bases). This CDR3 has 15 amino acids. V was trimmed by 1 base and J by 0 bases, leaving 7 bases between them. In germline, CDR1 is SGHTA, CDR2 FQGNSA. For the CDR3, the DNA is TGTGCCAGCAGCTTAGACGGGGGTAGCAATCAGCCCCAGCATTTT. Translated, it gives CASSLDGGSNQPQHF. Based on the CDR3 plus reference TRBV7-2 and TRBJ1-5, the full variable domain is GAGVSQSPSNKVTEKGKDVELRCDPISGHTALYWYRQSLGQGLEFLIYFQGNSAPDKSGLPSDRFSAERTGGSVSTLTIQRTQQEDSAVYLCASSLDGGSNQPQHFGDGTRLSIL.

The chain links TRBV19 to TRBJ1-5; 7 positions match TRBD1. Germline values: CDR1 LNHDA, CDR2 SQIVND (reference sequence). This CDR3 contains 13 residues. The V and J ends lost 7 bases and 2 bases, in that order; junction bases with no gene match: 2. CDR3 sequence reads: CASTDRGNQPQHF. CDR3 in DNA: TGTGCCAGTACCGACAGGGGCAATCAGCCCCAGCATTTT.

The rearrangement joins TRBV3-1 (or the pseudogene TRBV3-2) to TRBJ2-4, with D possibly matching TRBD2 (6 bases). The CDR3 extends over 14 amino acids. In germline, CDR1 is LGHDT, CDR2 YNNKEL (reference sequence). Trimming stripped 4 bases from V and 6 bases from J, with 13 bases between. In nucleotides, the CDR3 is TGTGCCAGCAGCCCGGCTAGCGATGTAAACATTCAGTACTTC. It translates to CASSPASDVNIQYF.

The chain recombines TRBV2 with TRBJ2-7; 9 positions agree with TRBD1. Germline V gene sequence: CDR1 SNHLY, CDR2 FYNNEI. V shed 5 bases, J shed 3 bases, and the junction held 8 bases outside the gene matches. The CDR3 runs to 15 residues. In nucleotides, the CDR3 is TGTGCCAGCAGTAGGGCGGGACAGGGCCACTACGAGCAGTACTTC. It yields the protein CASSRAGQGHYEQYF.

The chain recombines TRBV27 with TRBJ1-5, with D possibly being TRBD1 (5 bases). This CDR3 spans 12 amino acids. Germline CDR1 is MNHEY and CDR2 is SMNVEV (reference sequence). Deletions cut 8 bases from V and 10 bases from J, with 15 bases between. The CDR3 DNA is TGTGCCAGCGGGGCCATGGGGGGACCCCAGCATTTT. Its protein is CASGAMGGPQHF.

The V and J genes are TRBV5-5 and TRBJ1-4; D is perhaps TRBD1 (5 bases). In germline, CDR1 is SGHKS, CDR2 YYEKEE (reference sequence). The length of the CDR3 is 14 residues. Trimming took off 4 bases at V and 3 bases at J, with 10 bases between the two ends. The CDR3 DNA sequence: TGTGCCAGCAGCCACACAGGCCCTAATGAAAAACTGTTTTTT. This translates into CASSHTGPNEKLFF.